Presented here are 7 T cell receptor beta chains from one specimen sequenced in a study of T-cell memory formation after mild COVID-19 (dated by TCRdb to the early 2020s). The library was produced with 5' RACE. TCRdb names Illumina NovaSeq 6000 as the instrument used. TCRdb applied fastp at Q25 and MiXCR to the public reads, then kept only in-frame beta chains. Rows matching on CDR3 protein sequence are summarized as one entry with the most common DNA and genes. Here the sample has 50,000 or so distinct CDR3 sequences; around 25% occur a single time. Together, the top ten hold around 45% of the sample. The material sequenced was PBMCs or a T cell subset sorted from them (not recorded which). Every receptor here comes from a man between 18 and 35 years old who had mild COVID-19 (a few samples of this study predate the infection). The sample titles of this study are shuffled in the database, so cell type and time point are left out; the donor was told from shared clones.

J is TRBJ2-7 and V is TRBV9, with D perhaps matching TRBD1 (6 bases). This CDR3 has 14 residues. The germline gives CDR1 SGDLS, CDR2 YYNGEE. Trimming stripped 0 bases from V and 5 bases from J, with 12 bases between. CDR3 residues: CASSVEGQSHEQYF. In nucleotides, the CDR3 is TGTGCCAGCAGCGTAGAAGGACAGTCCCACGAGCAGTACTTC.

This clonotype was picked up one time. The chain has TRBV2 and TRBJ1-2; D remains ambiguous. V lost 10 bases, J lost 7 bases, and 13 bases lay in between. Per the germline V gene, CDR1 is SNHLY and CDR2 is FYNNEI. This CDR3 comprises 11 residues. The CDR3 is CATQALTGYTF. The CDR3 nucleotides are TGTGCCACCCAGGCGTTAACTGGCTACACCTTC.

The CDR3 sequence is CAWSRGTGGYSNQPQHF. The CDR3 nucleotides are TGTGCCTGGAGCCGCGGGACAGGGGGATATAGCAATCAGCCCCAGCATTTT. V gene TRBV30 combines with J gene TRBJ1-5; 11 bases are shared with TRBD1. CDR1 GTSNPN and CDR2 SVGIG come from the germline V gene (reference sequence). J was trimmed by 0 bases and V by 3 bases; bases with no gene match: 7. The length of the CDR3 is 17 residues.

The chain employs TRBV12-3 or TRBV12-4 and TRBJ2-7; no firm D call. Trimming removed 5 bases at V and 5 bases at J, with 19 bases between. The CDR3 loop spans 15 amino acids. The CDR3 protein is CASSQMSPFRNEQYF. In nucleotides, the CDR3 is TGTGCCAGCAGTCAAATGTCTCCCTTTAGAAACGAGCAGTACTTC.

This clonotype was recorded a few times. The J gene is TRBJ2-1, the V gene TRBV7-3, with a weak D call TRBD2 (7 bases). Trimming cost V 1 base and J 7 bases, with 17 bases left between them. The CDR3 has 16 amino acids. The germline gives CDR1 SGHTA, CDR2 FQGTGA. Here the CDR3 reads CASSLRGGSHRNEQFF. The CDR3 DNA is TGTGCCAGCAGCTTAAGGGGGGGCAGTCACCGAAATGAGCAGTTCTTC.

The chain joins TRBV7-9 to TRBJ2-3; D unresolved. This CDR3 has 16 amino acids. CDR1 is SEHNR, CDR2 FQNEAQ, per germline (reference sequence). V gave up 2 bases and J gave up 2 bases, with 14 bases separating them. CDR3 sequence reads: CASSLMVRPSTDTQYF. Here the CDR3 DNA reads TGTGCCAGCAGCTTAATGGTGCGGCCATCCACAGATACGCAGTATTTT.

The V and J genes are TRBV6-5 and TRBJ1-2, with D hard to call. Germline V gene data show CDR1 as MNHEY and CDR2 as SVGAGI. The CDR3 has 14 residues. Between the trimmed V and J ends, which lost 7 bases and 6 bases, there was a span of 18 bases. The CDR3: CASTSNRRVHGYTF. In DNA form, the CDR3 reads TGTGCCAGCACCTCCAACAGAAGGGTCCATGGCTACACCTTC.